The TCR beta chain described here comes from a study of blood T cell repertoires in COVID-19. Study background: The United States, Italy and Spain were the sources of the acute and convalescent COVID-19 samples. T cells, B-cell-depleted T cells, or PBMCs provided the cDNA or gDNA that served as material.

This clone showed up just once. Methods used by the authors: Researchers report that nucleated cell counts were estimated from reference gene primer amplification. This table comes from immunoSEQ multiplex PCR, and its TCRdb copy is limited to in-frame clones, with some not included. Clone size and V and J calls were adopted from that table, with D and trimming inferred from the DNA. The sample includes roughly 100,000 clones, 75% to 85% seen only once; the top ten take 6.2%. Those enrolled in Seattle joined during active infection and were followed longitudinally afterward. Source material: peripheral blood. The receptor was derived from a man at least 80 years old with COVID-19, enrolled during active disease.

The CDR3 nucleotides read TGTGCCATCAGTAGGACTAGCCCCGGGAGAAGGGTGGTGGCAGATACGCAGTATTTT. It yields the protein CAISRTSPGRRVVADTQYF. J is TRBJ2-3 and V is TRBV10-3, with TRBD2 matching over 8 bases. Germline V CDR1 and CDR2: ENHRY, SYGVKD. The CDR3 consists of 19 residues. Trimming at V came to 5 bases and at J to 4 bases, leaving 20 bases not matched to a gene.